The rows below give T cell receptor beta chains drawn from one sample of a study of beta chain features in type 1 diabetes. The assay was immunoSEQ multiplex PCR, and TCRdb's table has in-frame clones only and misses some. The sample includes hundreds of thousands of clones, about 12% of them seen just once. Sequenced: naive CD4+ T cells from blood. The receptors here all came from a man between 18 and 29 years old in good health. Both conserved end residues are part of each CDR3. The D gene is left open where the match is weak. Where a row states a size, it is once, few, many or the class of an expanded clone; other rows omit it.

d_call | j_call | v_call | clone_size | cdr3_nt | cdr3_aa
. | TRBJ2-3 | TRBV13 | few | TGTGCCAGCAGCTTAGGGACTGTCACAGATACGCAGTATTTT | CASSLGTVTDTQYF
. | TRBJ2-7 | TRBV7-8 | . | TGTGCCAGCAGCTTAGTACTAGCTTCCCACGAGCAGTACTTC | CASSLVLASHEQYF
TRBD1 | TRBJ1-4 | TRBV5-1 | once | TGCGCCAGCAGCATGAGACAGGGTGGTAATGAAAAACTGTTTTTT | CASSMRQGGNEKLFF
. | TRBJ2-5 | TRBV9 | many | TGTGCCAGCAGCGGAGGGACTTTCCAAGAGACCCAGTACTTC | CASSGGTFQETQYF
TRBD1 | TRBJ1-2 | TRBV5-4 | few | TGTGCCAGCAGTACTCAGGGGGCAAACTTAAACTATGGCTACACCTTC | CASSTQGANLNYGYTF
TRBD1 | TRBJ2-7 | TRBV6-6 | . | TGTGCCAGCAGTTATAGTGGGACAGCGGTAGGCGAGCAGTACTTC | CASSYSGTAVGEQYF
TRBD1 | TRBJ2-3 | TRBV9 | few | TGTGCCAGCAGCGCGCGTCTCCGGGACAGAGACACAGATACGCAGTATTTT | CASSARLRDRDTDTQYF
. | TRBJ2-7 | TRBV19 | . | TGTGCCAGTAGCGACCCCGGGACTCAATCCTACGAGCAGTACTTC | CASSDPGTQSYEQYF
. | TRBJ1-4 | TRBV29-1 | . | TGCAGCGTTGCTCGGGGTACTAATGAAAAACTGTTTTTT | CSVARGTNEKLFF
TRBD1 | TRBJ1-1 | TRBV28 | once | TGTGCCAGCAGTTTAGGGACAGCGGAAGCTTTCTTT | CASSLGTAEAFF
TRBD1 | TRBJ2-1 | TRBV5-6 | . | TGTGCCAGCAGCTTGATCGGGACAGGGGGCAATGAGCAGTTCTTC | CASSLIGTGGNEQFF
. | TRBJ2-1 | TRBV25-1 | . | TGTGCCAGCAGGGACCAAGGGGCCTCGGAGTTCTTC | CASRDQGASEFF
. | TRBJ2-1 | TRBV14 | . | TGTGCCAGCAGCCAAGTTAAGGGGAAGTGGAATGAGCAGTTCTTC | CASSQVKGKWNEQFF
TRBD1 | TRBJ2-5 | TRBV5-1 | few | TGCGCCAGCAGCTTGGAAAGGGGGCGGGAGACCCAGTACTTC | CASSLERGRETQYF
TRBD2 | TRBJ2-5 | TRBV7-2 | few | TGTGCCAGCAGCCTCCGCAGGGGGACTAGCGGGACCCAGTACTTC | CASSLRRGTSGTQYF
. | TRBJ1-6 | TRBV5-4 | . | TGTGCCAGCAGCTTTCATCAGGGGAGGGAGTCACCCCTCCACTTT | CASSFHQGRESPLHF
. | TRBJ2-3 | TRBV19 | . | TGTGCCAGTAGTATAGACGCAGGGCCAGATACGCAGTATTTT | CASSIDAGPDTQYF
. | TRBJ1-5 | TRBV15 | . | TGTGCCACCAGCAGAAATATTGACAGTTCCAATCAGCCCCAGCATTTT | CATSRNIDSSNQPQHF
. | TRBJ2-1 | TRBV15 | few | TGTGCCACCAGCAGAGAAAAGAGACTTTCGGTAGAGCAGTTCTTC | CATSREKRLSVEQFF
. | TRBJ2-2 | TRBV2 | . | TGTGCCAGCAGACTTCACAGGGAGTACACCGGGGAGCTGTTTTTT | CASRLHREYTGELFF
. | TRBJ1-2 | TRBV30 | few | TGTGCCTGGAGTAGAGGTGTACAGGGTGTGGAGGGCTACACCTTC | CAWSRGVQGVEGYTF
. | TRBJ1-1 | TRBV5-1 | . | TGCGCCAGCAGCTTGGCCGGAGGACTTATGAACACTGAAGCTTTCTTT | CASSLAGGLMNTEAFF
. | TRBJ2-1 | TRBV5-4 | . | TGTGCCAGCAGCCCCAACTCGAATGAGCAGTTCTTC | CASSPNSNEQFF
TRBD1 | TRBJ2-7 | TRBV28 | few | TGTGCCAGCAGTAATCCGTACAGGGGCGGGCAGTACTTC | CASSNPYRGGQYF
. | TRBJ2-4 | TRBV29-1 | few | TGCAGCGTTGAAACGACAGGTACCAAAAACATTCAGTACTTC | CSVETTGTKNIQYF
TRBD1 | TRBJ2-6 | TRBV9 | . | TGTGCCAGCAGCTTGTGGACAGGGGCTGGGGCCAACGTCCTGACTTTC | CASSLWTGAGANVLTF
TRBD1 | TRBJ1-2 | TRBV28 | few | TGTGCCAGCACCCAGGGGGACAGGGGTTATGGCTACACCTTC | CASTQGDRGYGYTF
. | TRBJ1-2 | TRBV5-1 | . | TGCGCCAGCAGCCCTTACAGGGAACCTAACTATGGCTACACCTTC | CASSPYREPNYGYTF
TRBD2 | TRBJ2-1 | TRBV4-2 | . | TGTGCCAGCACCCTAAACGCAATAGCGGGGGGGAACTACAATGAGCAGTTCTTC | CASTLNAIAGGNYNEQFF
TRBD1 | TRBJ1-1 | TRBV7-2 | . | TGTGCCAGCAGCTTATCTGGACAGGGGCGATTTGCTTTCTTT | CASSLSGQGRFAFF
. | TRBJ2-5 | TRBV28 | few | TGTGCCAGCAGGGTAGGGAGCGAGACCCAGTACTTC | CASRVGSETQYF
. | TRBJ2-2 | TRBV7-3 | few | TGTGCCAGCAGCTCGTACTCCCTGGGGGAGCTGTTTTTT | CASSSYSLGELFF
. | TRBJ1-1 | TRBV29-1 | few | TGCAGCGTAACCCCGACACCTCTGAACACTGAAGCTTTCTTT | CSVTPTPLNTEAFF
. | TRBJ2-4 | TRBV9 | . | TGTGCCAGCAGCGTAGGCGGGGGCAGGACCAAAAACATTCAGTACTTC | CASSVGGGRTKNIQYF
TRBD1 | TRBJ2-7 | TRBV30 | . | TGTGCCTGGTCCACCGGGACAGTCTCCTACGAGCAGTACTTC | CAWSTGTVSYEQYF
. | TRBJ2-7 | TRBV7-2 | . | TGTGCCAGCAGCCAAACAAGTTACGAGCAGTACTTC | CASSQTSYEQYF
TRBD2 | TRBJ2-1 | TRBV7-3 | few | TGTGCCAGCAGCTCCTTAGCGGGAGTAGGCAATGAGCAGTTCTTC | CASSSLAGVGNEQFF
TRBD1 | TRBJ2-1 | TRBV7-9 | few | TGTGCCAGCAGCTTAGCCCCCGGGACAGGATCCTACAATGAGCAGTTCTTC | CASSLAPGTGSYNEQFF
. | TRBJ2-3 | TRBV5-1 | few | TGCGCCAGCAGCCGCCTAGGGGTTCTCGATAGCACAGATACGCAGTATTTT | CASSRLGVLDSTDTQYF
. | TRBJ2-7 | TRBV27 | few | TGTGCCAGCAGTAAAGCAGGGGAGCAGTACTTC | CASSKAGEQYF
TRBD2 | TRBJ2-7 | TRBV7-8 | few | TGTGCCAGCAGCTTACCGACTAGCGGTCGATACGAGCAGTACTTC | CASSLPTSGRYEQYF
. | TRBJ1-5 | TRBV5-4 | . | TGTGCCAGCCAGCCCGGTGGAGTAAACAATCAGCCCCAGCATTTT | CASQPGGVNNQPQHF
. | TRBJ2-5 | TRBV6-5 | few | TGTGCCAGCACCGACGGAGGTTTCGAGACCCAGTACTTC | CASTDGGFETQYF
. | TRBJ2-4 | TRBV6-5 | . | TGTGCCAGCAGTTACAGGCGGGGCATGGACATTCAGTACTTC | CASSYRRGMDIQYF
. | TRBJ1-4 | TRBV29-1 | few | TGCAGCGTTCACGGTGTCGGGTCTAATGAAAAACTGTTTTTT | CSVHGVGSNEKLFF
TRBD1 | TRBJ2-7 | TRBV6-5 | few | TGTGCCAGCAGATACTACAGGGGATCCTCCTACGAGCAGTACTTC | CASRYYRGSSYEQYF
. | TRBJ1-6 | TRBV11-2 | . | TGTGCCAGCAGCAGGGAGTTGGGTTCACCCCTCCACTTT | CASSRELGSPLHF
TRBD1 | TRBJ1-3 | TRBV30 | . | TGTGCAAGGGGACAGCCTGGAAACACCATATATTTT | CARGQPGNTIYF
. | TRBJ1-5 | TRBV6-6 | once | TGTGCCAGCAGTTATAGTAGGGGTTCCAATCAGCCCCAGCATTTT | CASSYSRGSNQPQHF
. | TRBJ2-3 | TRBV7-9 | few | TGTGCCAGCAGCTTGGCTAGCACAGATACGCAGTATTTT | CASSLASTDTQYF
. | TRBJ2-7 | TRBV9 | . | TGTGCCAGCAGCGTACAGGGAAGTTCCGACGAGCAGTACTTC | CASSVQGSSDEQYF
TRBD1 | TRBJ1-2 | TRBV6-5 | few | TGTGCCAGCAGTTATTTCGGACAGGGCATGGATGGCTACACCTTC | CASSYFGQGMDGYTF
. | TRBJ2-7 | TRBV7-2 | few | TGTGCCAGCAGGGCGGGACTTGAAACTCCCGAGCAGTACTTC | CASRAGLETPEQYF